A selection of T cell receptor beta chains follows, all from one sample in a study of blood T cell repertoires in COVID-19. Clones were sequenced by immunoSEQ multiplex PCR, and TCRdb holds only the in-frame ones, with some missing. This sample has some 110,000 clones, with 92% found just once. Input material: peripheral blood. Every receptor here comes from a man aged 50-59 years with COVID-19, enrolled during active disease. The CDR3 runs from the conserved cysteine through the conserved F or W. D genes are given only for firm matches. A row's size may be missing; if present it is once, few, many or a size class.

D gene	V gene	J gene	clone size	CDR3 DNA	CDR3 protein
TRBD1	TRBV19	TRBJ2-5	once	TGTGCCAGTAGGTCGGACAGGCTCGAGACCCAGTACTTC	CASRSDRLETQYF
.	TRBV19	TRBJ1-2	.	TGTGCCAGTAGTCCCGGCGGAGGGCCTAACTATGGCTACACCTTC	CASSPGGGPNYGYTF
.	TRBV20-1	TRBJ1-5	.	TGCAGTGCTAGTCGGCGGAATCAGCCCCAGCATTTT	CSASRRNQPQHF
.	TRBV19	TRBJ1-1	once	TGTGCCAGCTCTACCGAGTACGGATCAGGTGAAGCTTTCTTT	CASSTEYGSGEAFF
.	TRBV20-1	TRBJ1-1	.	TGCAGTGCTATGAGAACTGAAGCTTTCTTT	CSAMRTEAFF
.	TRBV14	TRBJ1-3	.	TGTGCCAGCAGCCGATACAGGGCCGACTTCTCTGGAAACACCATATATTTT	CASSRYRADFSGNTIYF
TRBD1	TRBV10-3	TRBJ2-1	.	TGTGCCATCAGAGTGACAGGGGTGAATGAGCAGTTCTTC	CAIRVTGVNEQFF
TRBD2	TRBV6-2/TRBV6-3	TRBJ2-2	few	TGTGCCAGCAGCAACGGACTAGCGGGAAAGTCCGGGGAGCTGTTTTTT	CASSNGLAGKSGELFF
.	TRBV7-8	TRBJ1-5	.	TGTGCCAGCAGCTTGGTGACTGGTAGCAATCAGCCCCAGCATTTT	CASSLVTGSNQPQHF
.	TRBV11-3	TRBJ2-1	.	TGTGCCAGCCTCTGGGGGGGACACAGCTCCTACAATGAGCAGTTCTTC	CASLWGGHSSYNEQFF
TRBD1	TRBV3-1/TRBV3-2	TRBJ2-2	few	TGTGCCAGCAGCCCTACAGGGGTTGAGCTGTTTTTT	CASSPTGVELFF
.	TRBV5-4	TRBJ2-3	once	TGTGCCAGCAGCTTGGCGGACGGACTCACAGATACGCAGTATTTT	CASSLADGLTDTQYF
TRBD1	TRBV19	TRBJ2-2	.	TGTGCCAGTACTCAGGACAGGGTGGCCGGGGAGCTGTTTTTT	CASTQDRVAGELFF
TRBD2	TRBV10-3	TRBJ2-1	.	TGTGCCATCAGTGACGGGGGACTAGCGGGAGGGCAGGATGAGCAGTTCTTC	CAISDGGLAGGQDEQFF
.	TRBV13	TRBJ1-3	.	TGTGCCAGCAGCTTAAAGTCAGGGGCGAGCAACACCATATATTTT	CASSLKSGASNTIYF
.	TRBV28	TRBJ2-4	.	TGTGCCAGCACTTTGGGGGGTCCTCGAAACATTCAGTACTTC	CASTLGGPRNIQYF
TRBD1	TRBV27	TRBJ2-1	.	TGTGCCAGCAGTTTACGAGGACAGGGGGCGGTCAATGAGCAGTTCTTC	CASSLRGQGAVNEQFF
TRBD1	TRBV20-1	TRBJ2-1	.	TGCAGTGCTAGTGGTAAAGGCTGGGACAGGGGTCGGGTGGGGTCCTACAATGAGCAGTTCTTC	CSASGKGWDRGRVGSYNEQFF
TRBD2	TRBV7-2	TRBJ2-1	.	TGTGCCAGCAGCACTAGCGGTGCTTACAATGAGCAGTTCTTC	CASSTSGAYNEQFF
.	TRBV6-1	TRBJ1-5	.	TGTGCCAGCAGTGAAGCCTCGGGGGGCTCTCAGCCCCAGCATTTT	CASSEASGGSQPQHF
TRBD1	TRBV19	TRBJ2-2	.	TGTGCCAGTAGGAAGAGAGGGACAGAGAACACCGGGGAGCTGTTTTTT	CASRKRGTENTGELFF
.	TRBV12-3/TRBV12-4	TRBJ2-1	.	TGTGCCAGCAGTTTCCTGAATGAGCAGTTCTTC	CASSFLNEQFF
TRBD1	TRBV29-1	TRBJ1-2	.	TGCAGCGCCGAGACAGGGGGCTATGGCTACACCTTC	CSAETGGYGYTF
TRBD1	TRBV28	TRBJ2-7	.	TGTGCCAGCAGCCCCTCTTTACAGGGGGCCTACGAGCAGTACTTC	CASSPSLQGAYEQYF
TRBD2	TRBV2	TRBJ2-1	.	TGTGCCAGCACCGGACTAGCGGGAGTGGTCTCTGAGTTCTTC	CASTGLAGVVSEFF
TRBD2	TRBV7-3	TRBJ2-1	.	TGTGCCAGCAGCCCCGGACTAGCGAACAATGAGCAGTTCTTC	CASSPGLANNEQFF
TRBD1	TRBV6-1	TRBJ1-1	.	TGTGCCAGCAGTGAGCAGAGGACAGGGGGGAGGGAAGCTTTCTTT	CASSEQRTGGREAFF
.	TRBV5-1	TRBJ1-4	few	TGCGCCAGCAGCTTGGGAGCAACTAATGAAAAACTGTTTTTT	CASSLGATNEKLFF
TRBD1	TRBV7-3	TRBJ2-5	.	TGTGCCAGCAGCCCACAGGGGGCGCGGGGGGAGACCCAGTACTTC	CASSPQGARGETQYF
TRBD1	TRBV29-1	TRBJ1-1	.	TGCAGCGCTGGGACAGGGGTTTTGACTGAAGCTTTCTTT	CSAGTGVLTEAFF
TRBD2	TRBV30	TRBJ2-1	once	TGTGCCTGGAGTCGTAGCGGGAGGAACAATGAGCAGTTCTTC	CAWSRSGRNNEQFF
.	TRBV21-1	TRBJ2-5	.	TGTGCCAGCAGCAACCCGAGACTAAAAGAGACCCAGTACTTC	CASSNPRLKETQYF
TRBD1	TRBV5-6	TRBJ1-2	.	TGTGCCAGCAGCTCCCTACCGGGACAGGGGGGAAAAGGCTACACCTTC	CASSSLPGQGGKGYTF
TRBD1	TRBV19	TRBJ2-1	once	TGTGCCAGTACCCCCCTCGGACAGGGGGGGGACAATGAGCAGTTCTTC	CASTPLGQGGDNEQFF
.	TRBV19	TRBJ1-1	once	TGTGCCAGTAGCGTGGTGGGTAGTGACGGGACTGAAGCTTTCTTT	CASSVVGSDGTEAFF
.	TRBV19	TRBJ2-4	.	TGTGCCAGTAGTAGCGGTGACAAAAACATTCAGTACTTC	CASSSGDKNIQYF
.	TRBV18	TRBJ1-1	.	TGTGCCAGCTCACCCCAAACAGGGCAGAACACTGAAGCTTTCTTT	CASSPQTGQNTEAFF
TRBD1	TRBV30	TRBJ1-5	.	TGTGCCCACATCGACAGGGTTGGGGATCAGCCCCAGCATTTT	CAHIDRVGDQPQHF
TRBD2	TRBV24-1	TRBJ2-1	.	TGTGCCACCGGACCGGGAGGTTCCTACAATGAGCAGTTCTTC	CATGPGGSYNEQFF
TRBD2	TRBV29-1	TRBJ2-3	.	TGCAGCGTTTATAGCGGGAGTCCGAGCGATACGCAGTATTTT	CSVYSGSPSDTQYF
TRBD1	TRBV27	TRBJ2-1	once	TGTGCCAGCACCCGATTCCCGGGACAGGCCCTGGAGGAGCAGTTCTTC	CASTRFPGQALEEQFF
.	TRBV30	TRBJ2-7	.	TGTGCCTGGAGCCATACAGCCAGCCAATCCTACGAGCAGTACTTC	CAWSHTASQSYEQYF
.	TRBV4-1	TRBJ1-4	.	TGCGCCAGCAGCAAGGGAGAGGCTACCTCGGAGGAAAAACTGTTTTTT	CASSKGEATSEEKLFF
TRBD1	TRBV6-5	TRBJ2-1	.	TGTGCCAGCAGGTCAGGGGGTTTAAATGAGCAGTTCTTC	CASRSGGLNEQFF
.	TRBV30	TRBJ1-2	.	TGTGCCTCGTCGGCAGGCCCCGGTGGCTACACCTTC	CASSAGPGGYTF
.	TRBV18	TRBJ2-7	few	TGTGCCAGCTCACCCGATAGCTCCTACGAGCAGTACTTC	CASSPDSSYEQYF
.	TRBV7-9	TRBJ1-2	.	TGTGCCAGCAGCTTAGTGCCGGGGAGAGGCTATGGCTACACCTTC	CASSLVPGRGYGYTF
TRBD2	TRBV29-1	TRBJ2-3	.	TGCAGCGTTCGGAGCGGGAGCGGCGCAGATACGCAGTATTTT	CSVRSGSGADTQYF
TRBD1	TRBV5-1	TRBJ2-7	.	TGCGCCAGCAGCCCCGGGACAGGGGTTGGGGAGCAGTACTTC	CASSPGTGVGEQYF
TRBD1	TRBV5-8	TRBJ2-3	.	TGTGCCACCGGGACAGGGCGCACAGATACGCAGTATTTT	CATGTGRTDTQYF
.	TRBV6-6	TRBJ1-6	.	TGTGCCAGCAGTTACTCGATTTCCGGGGAAAATTCACCCCTCCACTTT	CASSYSISGENSPLHF
TRBD1	TRBV30	TRBJ1-4	.	TGTGCCTGGAGCGCAGGGGGAGAGGAAAAACTGTTTTTT	CAWSAGGEEKLFF
TRBD1	TRBV5-1	TRBJ2-3	.	TGCGCCAGCACCGTAGGGGGCTACACAGATACGCAGTATTTT	CASTVGGYTDTQYF
TRBD2	TRBV18	TRBJ2-1	.	TGTGCCAGCTCACCACGGCTAGCGGGAGACAGTGAGCAGTTCTTC	CASSPRLAGDSEQFF